The 8 T cell receptor beta chains reported below all come from one sample, sequenced in a study of ipilimumab plus nivolumab after autologous stem cell transplantation. Sequencing was performed with immunoSEQ multiplex PCR; in TCRdb, only in-frame clones are kept and a portion is missing. The profile shows about 9,800 clones, roughly three quarters of them singletons. Material: PBMCs, obtained in a trial of ipilimumab plus nivolumab as post-transplant consolidation. The receptor set was obtained from a female donor with multiple myeloma.

The gene calls are TRBV27 and TRBJ2-5; TRBD1 or TRBD2 may be the D gene (5 bases each). V was trimmed by 4 bases and J by 5 bases, leaving 5 bases between them. CDR1 MNHEY and CDR2 SMNVEV come from the germline V gene (reference sequence). The CDR3 is 11 amino acids. Written as DNA, the CDR3 is TGTGCCAGCAGTTGGGGGGAGACCCAGTACTTC. Its translation is CASSWGETQYF.

This clone turned up a few times. J is TRBJ1-3 and V is TRBV18; weak D call: TRBD1 (6 bases). V shed 3 bases and J shed 0 bases, with 15 bases lying between them. Germline assignment: CDR1 KGHSH and CDR2 LQKENI. This CDR3 spans 17 amino acids. The CDR3 spells CASSPGANPSSGNTIYF. Here the CDR3 DNA reads TGTGCCAGCTCACCGGGGGCCAACCCGAGCTCTGGAAACACCATATATTTT.

This chain joins TRBV7-9 and TRBJ2-5; no clear D gene. The CDR3 runs 14 residues. Germline lookup yields CDR1 SEHNR and CDR2 FQNEAQ (reference sequence). Trimming shortened V by 1 base and J by 5 bases, and 11 bases separated the two germline ends. CDR3 DNA sequence: TGTGCCAGCAGCTTAGAGTCGATTCTGGAGACCCAGTACTTC. This translates into CASSLESILETQYF.

The genes are TRBV14 and TRBJ2-5; 11 positions agree with TRBD2. V shed 5 bases and J 5 bases; nucleotides not matched to a gene: 10. This CDR3 has 16 amino acids. Germline V gives CDR1 SGHDN, CDR2 FVKESK. As DNA, the CDR3 is TGTGCCAGCAGCTCCTTACTAGCGGGAGTGGTGGAGACCCAGTACTTC. This codes for CASSSLLAGVVETQYF.

The chain uses TRBV27 and TRBJ2-5; tentatively, D is TRBD2 (7 bases). This CDR3 is 17 amino acids long. V lost 0 bases, J lost 4 bases, and 18 bases lay in between. Germline V gene data show CDR1 as MNHEY and CDR2 as SMNVEV (reference sequence). The CDR3 spells CASSLSRGGGGLETQYF. CDR3 nucleotide sequence: TGTGCCAGCAGTTTATCGAGGGGGGGCGGTGGGTTAGAGACCCAGTACTTC.

The CDR3: CASSLAGSSPLHF. In nucleotides, the CDR3 is TGTGCCAGCAGCTTAGCAGGATCTTCACCCCTCCACTTT. The chain has TRBV7-9 and TRBJ1-6; no clear D. Germline V lookup: CDR1 SEHNR, CDR2 FQNEAQ (reference sequence). The CDR3 runs 13 residues. V was pared by 0 bases and J by 9 bases, with 6 bases between.

This clone was counted once. The rearrangement links TRBV6-6 to TRBJ1-2; 7 bases fit TRBD1. V gave up 1 base and J gave up 4 bases; unmatched junction bases: 6. This CDR3 is built from 15 residues. The germline CDR1 and CDR2 sequences are MNHNY and SVGAGI (reference sequence). The CDR3 sequence is CASSYYRQGAYGYTF. DNA for the CDR3: TGTGCCAGCAGTTACTACCGACAGGGAGCCTATGGCTACACCTTC.

V and J are TRBV10-1 and TRBJ1-1; 11 positions agree with TRBD1. Losses at the gene ends were 1 base for V and 3 bases for J; bases not matched to a gene: 7. The germline V gene has CDR1 WNHNN and CDR2 SYGVQD (reference sequence). The CDR3 has 17 residues. The CDR3: CASSEFPDRGQDTEAFF. The CDR3 bases are TGCGCCAGCAGTGAGTTTCCGGACAGGGGGCAGGACACTGAAGCTTTCTTT.